Below are 4 T cell receptor beta chains sequenced from a single sample in a study of cytomegalovirus exposure and HLA in healthy donors. Primers for the PCR totalled 60 Vbeta and 13 Jbeta. Data came from immunoSEQ multiplex PCR; TCRdb stores just in-frame clones and leaves some out. Among roughly 150,000 clones listed, 70% to 90% were seen once. The sequenced material came from PBMCs. The origin of the receptors is a man aged 25-45 years in good health and CMV-seropositive.

In nucleotides, the CDR3 is TGTGCCAGTAGTATAACCGCGGGGAAGGCTAATGAAAAACTGTTTTTT. Translating gives CASSITAGKANEKLFF. J is TRBJ1-4 and V is TRBV19; no clear D gene. With 2 bases removed from V and 3 bases from J, the gap between germline ends came to 13 bases. CDR1 and CDR2 from the germline V gene are LNHDA and SQIVND (reference sequence). The CDR3 contains 16 residues.

The gene calls are TRBV4-2 and TRBJ2-2, with D maybe TRBD2 (5 bases). Germline V gene data show CDR1 as LGHNA and CDR2 as YNFKEQ. Trimming stripped 0 bases from V and 1 base from J, with 9 bases between. This CDR3 spans 16 amino acids. For the CDR3, the DNA is TGTGCCAGCAGCCAAGAGGACGGGGTGAACACCGGGGAGCTGTTTTTT. This gives the protein CASSQEDGVNTGELFF.

V gene TRBV11-3 combines with J gene TRBJ2-1; the D is unclear. Germline lookup yields CDR1 SGHNT and CDR2 YENEEA. Deletions cut 2 bases from V and 6 bases from J, with 8 bases between. This CDR3 region has 13 residues. CDR3 bases: TGTGCCAGCAGCTTAAGTAGCTCCAATGAGCAGTTCTTC. Translation: CASSLSSSNEQFF.

The count of this clone is one. The rearrangement joins TRBV18 to TRBJ2-1; 10 bases are a match to TRBD2. Germline V gives CDR1 KGHSH, CDR2 LQKENI. The CDR3 sequence is 14 residues long. V lost 3 bases, J lost 7 bases, and 3 bases stayed unmatched. The CDR3 protein is CASSPGLALNEQFF. The CDR3 DNA reads TGTGCCAGCTCACCGGGACTAGCGCTAAATGAGCAGTTCTTC.